This TCR beta chain was sequenced for a study of response to subunit inactivated influenza vaccine. In TCRdb, the RT-PCR reads were re-called with MiXCR into one record per CDR3 protein. The table lists about 480,000 distinct CDR3 sequences, around 25% of them singletons. Study-level findings and limits: Few additional T cells are recruited per seasonal influenza vaccination, authors suggested.

V lost 6 bases, J lost 0 bases, and 19 bases lay in between. This CDR3 region has 17 residues. Germline CDR1 SGHTA, CDR2 FQGNSA. This clonotype has more than one count but fewer than ten. The target antigen is unknown. The starting material was CD4+ T cells sorted from PBMCs, obtained more than 4 days after vaccination. The rearrangement links TRBV7-2 to TRBJ2-3, with D possibly being TRBD2 (6 bases). This clonotype was sampled from a man in his forties or fifties who received an inactivated influenza vaccine. CDR3 bases: TGTGCCAGCAGTCAGGCAGCGGGCGGGGCTAGCACAGATACGCAGTATTTT. Amino acids: CASSQAAGGASTDTQYF.